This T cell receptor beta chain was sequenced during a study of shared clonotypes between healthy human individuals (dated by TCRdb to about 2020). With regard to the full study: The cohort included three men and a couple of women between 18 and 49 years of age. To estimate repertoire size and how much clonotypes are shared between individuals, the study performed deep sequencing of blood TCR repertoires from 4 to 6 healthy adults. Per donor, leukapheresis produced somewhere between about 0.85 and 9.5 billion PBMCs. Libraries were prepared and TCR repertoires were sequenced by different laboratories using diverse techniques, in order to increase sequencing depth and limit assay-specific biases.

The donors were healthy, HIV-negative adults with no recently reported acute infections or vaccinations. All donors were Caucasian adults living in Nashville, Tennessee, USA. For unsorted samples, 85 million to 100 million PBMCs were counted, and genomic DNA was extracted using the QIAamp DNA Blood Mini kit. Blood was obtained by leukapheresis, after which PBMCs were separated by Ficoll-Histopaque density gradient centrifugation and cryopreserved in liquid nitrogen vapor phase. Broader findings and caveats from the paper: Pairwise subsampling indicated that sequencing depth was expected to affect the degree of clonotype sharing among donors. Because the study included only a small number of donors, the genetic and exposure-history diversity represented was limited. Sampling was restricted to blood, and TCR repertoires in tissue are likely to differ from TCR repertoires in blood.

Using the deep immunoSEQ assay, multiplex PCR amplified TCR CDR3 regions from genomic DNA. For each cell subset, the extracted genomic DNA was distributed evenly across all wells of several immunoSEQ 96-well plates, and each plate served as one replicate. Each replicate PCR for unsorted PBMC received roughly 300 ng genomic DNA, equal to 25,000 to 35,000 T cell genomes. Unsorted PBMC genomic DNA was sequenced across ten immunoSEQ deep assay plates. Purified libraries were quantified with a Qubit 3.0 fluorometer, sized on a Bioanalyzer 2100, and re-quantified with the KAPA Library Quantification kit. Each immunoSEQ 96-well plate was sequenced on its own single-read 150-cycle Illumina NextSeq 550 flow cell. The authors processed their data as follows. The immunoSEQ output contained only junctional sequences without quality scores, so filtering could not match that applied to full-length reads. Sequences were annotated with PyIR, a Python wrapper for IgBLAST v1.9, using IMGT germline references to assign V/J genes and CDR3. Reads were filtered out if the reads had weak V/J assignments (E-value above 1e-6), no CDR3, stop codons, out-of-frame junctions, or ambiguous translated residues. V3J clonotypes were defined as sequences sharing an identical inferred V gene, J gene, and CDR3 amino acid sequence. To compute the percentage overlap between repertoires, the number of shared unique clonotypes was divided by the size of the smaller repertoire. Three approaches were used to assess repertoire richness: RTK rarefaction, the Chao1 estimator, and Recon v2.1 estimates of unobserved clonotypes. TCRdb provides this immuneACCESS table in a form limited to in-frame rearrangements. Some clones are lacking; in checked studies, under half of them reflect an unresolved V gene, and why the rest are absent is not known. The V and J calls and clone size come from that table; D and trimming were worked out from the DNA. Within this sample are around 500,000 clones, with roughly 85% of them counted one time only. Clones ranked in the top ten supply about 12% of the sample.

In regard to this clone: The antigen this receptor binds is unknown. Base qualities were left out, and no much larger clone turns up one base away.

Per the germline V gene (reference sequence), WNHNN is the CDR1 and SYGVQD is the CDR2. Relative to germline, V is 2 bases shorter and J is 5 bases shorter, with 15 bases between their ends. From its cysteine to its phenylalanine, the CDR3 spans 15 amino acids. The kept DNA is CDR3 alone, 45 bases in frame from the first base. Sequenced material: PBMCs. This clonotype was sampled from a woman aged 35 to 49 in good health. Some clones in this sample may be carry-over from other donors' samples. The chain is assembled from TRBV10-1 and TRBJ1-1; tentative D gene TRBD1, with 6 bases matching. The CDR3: CASSEDRGAGTEAFF. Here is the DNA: TGCGCCAGCAGTGAGGACCGGGGGGCCGGGACTGAAGCTTTCTTT.